Below are 15 T cell receptor beta chains sequenced from a single sample in a study of blood T cell repertoires in COVID-19. Clones were read by immunoSEQ multiplex PCR, and TCRdb kept only the in-frame ones, dropping some. The data show 200,000 to 250,000 clones, with about 90% seen just once and over 0.75% held by the top ten. Sequencing input: PBMCs or T cells enriched from blood (not recorded which). These receptors were obtained from a man over 45 who had been exposed to COVID-19.

The chain recombines TRBV28 with TRBJ2-3, with TRBD1 matching over 8 bases. The ends lost 5 bases at V and 1 base at J; junction bases unmatched: 5. This CDR3 has 15 residues. Germline CDR1 reads MDHEN; CDR2 reads SYDVKM. CDR3 in amino acids: CASSPSGQGTDTQYF. Here the CDR3 DNA reads TGTGCCAGCAGTCCCTCGGGACAGGGCACAGATACGCAGTATTTT.

V gene TRBV18 combines with J gene TRBJ2-5, with 10 nucleotides matching TRBD2. The V gene's germline CDR1 is KGHSH and CDR2 LQKENI. Losses at the gene ends were 0 bases for V and 4 bases for J; bases not matched to a gene: 11. The CDR3 totals 18 residues. Written as DNA, the CDR3 is TGTGCCAGCTCACCACCGAGGCTAGCGGGGGCCCCTGTAGAGACCCAGTACTTC. Protein sequence: CASSPPRLAGAPVETQYF. Full variable domain (outside the CDR3, taken from reference TRBV18 and TRBJ2-5): NAGVMQNPRHLVRRRGQEARLRCSPMKGHSHVYWYRQLPEEGLKFMVYLQKENIIDESGMPKERFSAEFPKEGPSILRIQQVVRGDSAAYFCASSPPRLAGAPVETQYFGPGTRLLVL.

The chain joins TRBV5-6 to TRBJ2-1, with 9 bases lining up with TRBD1. V lost 7 bases, J lost 4 bases, and 6 bases stayed unmatched. There are 14 residues in the CDR3. Germline V lookup: CDR1 SGHDT, CDR2 YYEEEE. The CDR3 is CASQDRGGYNEQFF. The CDR3 DNA is TGTGCCAGCCAAGACAGGGGGGGATACAATGAGCAGTTCTTC.

V usage is TRBV27 and J usage is TRBJ1-5; D is possibly TRBD1 (5 bases). V shed 6 bases and J shed 1 base, with 16 bases lying between them. The CDR3 extends over 16 amino acids. Germline-derived CDR1 and CDR2 are MNHEY and SMNVEV (reference sequence). The CDR3: CASRSQGLGSNQPQHF. CDR3 DNA: TGTGCCAGCAGAAGTCAGGGTTTAGGAAGCAATCAGCCCCAGCATTTT.

The chain joins TRBV5-1 to TRBJ2-2; 9 nucleotides match TRBD1. The V and J ends lost 6 bases and 7 bases, in that order; junction bases with no gene match: 10. In germline, CDR1 is SGHRS, CDR2 YFSETQ. The CDR3 covers 15 residues. The CDR3 DNA reads as TGCGCCAGCAAACAGGGGACAGGGTTCAGCGGGGAGCTGTTTTTT. Its protein is CASKQGTGFSGELFF.

The rearrangement links TRBV7-2 to TRBJ1-6; possibly TRBD1 for D (5 bases). V was clipped by 0 bases and J by 0 bases, with 6 bases between them. CDR1 and CDR2 from the germline V gene are SGHTA and FQGNSA. This CDR3 comprises 16 residues. The chain's CDR3 is CASSLAGGSYNSPLHF. CDR3 in DNA: TGTGCCAGCAGCTTAGCGGGGGGCTCCTATAATTCACCCCTCCACTTT.

The J gene is TRBJ1-4, the V gene TRBV7-9, with a tentative D call TRBD1 (6 bases). The CDR3 contains 14 residues. Germline CDR1 SEHNR, CDR2 FQNEAQ (reference sequence). Trimming removed 6 bases from V and 3 bases from J, with 11 bases in between. Here the CDR3 DNA reads TGTGCCAGCAGGGTAGGGGGAGCTAATGAAAAACTGTTTTTT. Residues: CASRVGGANEKLFF.

This chain joins TRBV4-1 and TRBJ1-2; tentatively, D is TRBD1 (6 bases). The V gene's germline CDR1 is MGHRA and CDR2 YSYEKL. V gave up 3 bases and J gave up 2 bases, with 13 bases separating them. This CDR3 has 15 residues. CDR3 region: CASSQRDTGNYGYTF. CDR3 sequence (DNA): TGCGCCAGCAGCCAGAGGGACACTGGAAACTATGGCTACACCTTC.

The chain links TRBV2 to TRBJ2-5; the D is unclear. The CDR3 runs to 12 residues. The V gene's germline CDR1 is SNHLY and CDR2 FYNNEI. V lost 8 bases to trimming and J lost 1 base, with 8 bases between them. CDR3 bases: TGTGCCAGCCGGTCAACCCAAGAGACCCAGTACTTC. Translated, it gives CASRSTQETQYF.

The chain uses TRBV5-1 and TRBJ2-1; the match to TRBD2 covers 11 bases. Germline V CDR1 and CDR2: SGHRS, YFSETQ. The CDR3 spans 15 residues. V lost 0 bases, J lost 8 bases, and 4 bases stayed unmatched. CDR3 sequence (DNA): TGCGCCAGCAGCTTGGTACTAGCGGGAGAGGATGAGCAGTTCTTC. Translated, it gives CASSLVLAGEDEQFF.

This clone has a single count. V is TRBV5-1 and J is TRBJ1-2, with 7 bases that match TRBD1. The germline gives CDR1 SGHRS, CDR2 YFSETQ. V lost 0 bases to trimming and J lost 8 bases; unmatched junction nucleotides: 4. CDR3 length: 13 residues. The CDR3 DNA is TGCGCCAGCAGCTTGGGTCAGGGGGAAGGCTACACCTTC. Its protein product is CASSLGQGEGYTF.

This clone was counted once. The CDR3 nucleotides are TGTGCCAGCAGCGGTCGGGACAGCAGCATCACAGATACGCAGTATTTT. Its translation is CASSGRDSSITDTQYF. The rearrangement uses TRBV9 and TRBJ2-3, with 7 bases matching TRBD1. Germline V lookup: CDR1 SGDLS, CDR2 YYNGEE. V lost 3 bases, J lost 2 bases, and 9 bases stayed unmatched. The CDR3 loop spans 16 amino acids.

The chain links TRBV4-1 to TRBJ2-3, with 15 bases matching TRBD2. Unmatched junction bases numbered 3, after V lost 0 bases and J lost 2 bases. Germline values: CDR1 MGHRA, CDR2 YSYEKL. This CDR3 region has 18 residues. The CDR3 nucleotides read TGCGCCAGCAGCCAAGAGGGACTAGCGGGGGGCTTCACAGATACGCAGTATTTT. Translation gives CASSQEGLAGGFTDTQYF.

The chain is built from TRBV27 and TRBJ2-5, with D unresolved. The CDR3 totals 17 residues. Germline V lookup: CDR1 MNHEY, CDR2 SMNVEV (reference sequence). With 0 bases removed from V and 5 bases from J, the gap between germline ends came to 19 bases. Written as DNA, the CDR3 is TGTGCCAGCAGTTTATCGTTCCCTCAGGAACCCTGGGAGACCCAGTACTTC. It specifies CASSLSFPQEPWETQYF.

This rearrangement joins TRBV6-5 to TRBJ2-5, with 9 positions matching TRBD1. The CDR3 sequence is 15 residues long. Looked up from germline, CDR1 is MNHEY and CDR2 is SVGAGI. V gave up 6 bases and J gave up 5 bases; unmatched junction bases: 10. CDR3 protein: CASRSHGTGSETQYF. The DNA for the CDR3 is TGTGCCAGCAGATCCCATGGGACAGGGTCTGAGACCCAGTACTTC.